The present T cell receptor beta chain was sequenced within a study of metastatic and nonmetastatic thyroid tumors. In the source study's methods: The study's classifier, a distant-metastasis tool for papillary thyroid cancer, was built using CDR3 differences across clinicopathological groups. TCRdb used MiXCR to call clones anew from the PCR reads. The V and J calls reflect TCRdb's pipeline rather than the authors' work. The table lists about 24,000 clones, 15% to 20% of them singletons. All patients reached thyroid surgery having received no treatment beforehand. This clone has ten or more counts. Germline assignment: CDR1 SGDLS and CDR2 YYNGEE. This CDR3 region has 15 residues. Trimming took off 4 bases at V and 0 bases at J, with 12 bases between the two ends.

This TCR derives from a male donor with papillary thyroid cancer or a benign thyroid nodule (not recorded which). Some clones in this sample may be carry-over from other donors' samples. Input material: blood. V gene TRBV9 combines with J gene TRBJ2-3, with D possibly TRBD1 on 6 matching bases. The CDR3 protein is CASSPRTDSTDTQYF. The CDR3 nucleotides read TGTGCCAGCAGCCCTCGGACAGACAGCACAGATACGCAGTATTTT.